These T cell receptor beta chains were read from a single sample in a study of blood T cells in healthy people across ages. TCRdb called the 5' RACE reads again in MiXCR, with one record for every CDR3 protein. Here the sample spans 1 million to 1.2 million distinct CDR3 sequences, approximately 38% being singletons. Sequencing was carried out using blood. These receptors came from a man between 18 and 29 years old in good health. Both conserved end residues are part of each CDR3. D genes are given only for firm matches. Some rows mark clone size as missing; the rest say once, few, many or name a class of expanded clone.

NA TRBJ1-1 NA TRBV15 CATSREALQGNTEAFF TGTGCCACCAGCAGGGAGGCACTACAGGGAAACACTGAAGCTTTCTTT
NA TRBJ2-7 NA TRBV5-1 CASSLGKDNMYNEQYF TGCGCCAGCAGCTTGGGAAAGGATAATATGTACAATGAGCAGTACTTC
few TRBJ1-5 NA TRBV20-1 CSASGGSQPQHF TGCAGTGCTAGTGGGGGCTCTCAGCCCCAGCATTTT
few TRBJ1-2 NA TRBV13 CASSTSEGNYGYTF TGTGCCAGCAGCACCTCGGAGGGTAACTATGGCTACACCTTC
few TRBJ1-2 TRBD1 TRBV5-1 CASKLDRTRDGYTF TGCGCCAGCAAATTGGACAGGACTAGGGATGGCTACACCTTC
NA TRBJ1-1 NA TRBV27 CASRKLLETNTEAFF TGTGCCAGCAGGAAACTATTAGAGACGAACACTGAAGCTTTCTTT
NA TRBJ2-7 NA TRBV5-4 CASSLLWGGEQYF TGTGCCAGCAGCTTGCTATGGGGTGGCGAGCAGTACTTC
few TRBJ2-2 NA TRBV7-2 CASSLLSSGELFF TGTGCCAGCAGTCTCCTATCTTCCGGGGAGCTGTTTTTT
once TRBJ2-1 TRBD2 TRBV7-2 CASSASGNERFF TGTGCCAGCAGCGCGAGCGGGAATGAGCGGTTCTTC
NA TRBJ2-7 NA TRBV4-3 CASSRLASGTYEQYF TGCGCCAGCAGCCGCCTGGCAAGCGGAACCTACGAGCAGTACTTC
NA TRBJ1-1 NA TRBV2 CASSEEEGATEAFF TGTGCCAGCAGTGAAGAGGAGGGTGCCACTGAAGCTTTCTTT
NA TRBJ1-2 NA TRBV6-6 CASSCVSGYGYTF TGTGCCAGCAGTTGCGTCAGCGGCTATGGCTACACCTTC
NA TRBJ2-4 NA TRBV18 CASSREVEQYF TGTGCCAGCTCACGGGAAGTTGAGCAGTACTTC
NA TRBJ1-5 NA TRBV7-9 CASSSGQTDNQPQHF TGTGCCAGCAGCTCGGGACAAACCGACAATCAGCCCCAGCATTTT
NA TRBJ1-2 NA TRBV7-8 CASSSRAVSEGYTF TGTGCCAGCAGCTCTAGGGCCGTATCTGAGGGCTACACCTTC
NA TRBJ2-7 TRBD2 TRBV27 CASGLAGVNEQYF TGTGCCAGCGGGCTAGCGGGGGTAAATGAGCAGTACTTC
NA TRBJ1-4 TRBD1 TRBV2 CASSERGQGGKLFF TGTGCCAGCAGTGAAAGGGGACAGGGGGGAAAACTGTTTTTT